What follows describes a single T cell receptor beta chain. Its specificity is unknown. This sample is part of a study of cytomegalovirus exposure and HLA in healthy donors. About the study: In a later analysis, it was reported that the 90 to 150 validation repertoires had been produced on the same platform as the 600 to 850 repertoires belonging to the first cohort. General study results and limits: Cytomegalovirus status, reportedly, was diagnosed with high specificity and sensitivity by the classifier. A list of roughly 180 TCR beta chains associated with cytomegalovirus was given.

CDR1 is SGHTA, CDR2 FQGNSA, per germline. The CDR3 spans 14 residues. The junction had 7 bases not matched to a gene; V was cut back by 8 bases and J by 7 bases. The data were produced by immunoSEQ multiplex PCR, yet TCRdb's version contains in-frame clones alone and is incomplete. The data contain 68,000 or so clones, more than 80% of them singletons. This sequence joins TRBV7-2 and TRBJ1-6; 8 nucleotides line up with TRBD1. The sequence derives from a woman between 18 and 30 years old in good health and CMV-seronegative. The sequenced sample was PBMCs. Here the CDR3 reads CASGRTGLNSPLHF. The CDR3 DNA is TGTGCCAGCGGACGGACAGGGCTGAATTCACCCCTCCACTTT.